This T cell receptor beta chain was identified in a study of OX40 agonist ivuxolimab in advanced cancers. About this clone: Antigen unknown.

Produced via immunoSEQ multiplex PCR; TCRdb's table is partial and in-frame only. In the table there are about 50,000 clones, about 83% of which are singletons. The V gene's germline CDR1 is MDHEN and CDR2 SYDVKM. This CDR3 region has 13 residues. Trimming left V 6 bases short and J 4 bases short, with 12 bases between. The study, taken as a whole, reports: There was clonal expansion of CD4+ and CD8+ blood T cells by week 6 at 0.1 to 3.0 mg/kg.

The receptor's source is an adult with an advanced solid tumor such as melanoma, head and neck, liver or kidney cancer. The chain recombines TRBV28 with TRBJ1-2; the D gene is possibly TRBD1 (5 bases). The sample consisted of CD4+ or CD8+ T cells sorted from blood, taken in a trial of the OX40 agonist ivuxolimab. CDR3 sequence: CASRTGRGYGYTF. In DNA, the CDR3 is TGTGCCAGCAGGACGGGAAGGGGCTATGGCTACACCTTC.